This TCR beta chain was sequenced for a study of Graves' ophthalmopathy and Graves' hyperthyroidism. In regard to this clonotype: As yet, its antigen is unknown.

TCR beta CDR3 regions were amplified from RNA transcripts. An initial RT-PCR round employing HTBI primers preceded a second-round multiplex PCR. TCRdb re-called the multiplex PCR reads with MiXCR, one entry per CDR3 protein. The sample has over a million distinct CDR3 sequences; 35% to 40% are singletons. General observations from the study: As the model predicted ophthalmopathy progression, it achieved a sensitivity of approximately 65% and a specificity of around 73%. From stable hyperthyroidism, ophthalmopathy was separated by a 13-signature model with about 88% sensitivity and approximately 81% specificity.

Germline assignment: CDR1 ENHRY and CDR2 SYGVKD. The V and J ends lost 0 bases and 9 bases, in that order; junction bases with no gene match: 16. The CDR3 covers 17 residues. V gene TRBV10-3 combines with J gene TRBJ2-5; 7 bases agree with TRBD2. This sequence originates from an adult man with Graves' hyperthyroidism. The sequenced sample consisted of peripheral blood or thyroid tissue (not recorded which). The CDR3 DNA is TGTGCCATCAGTGAGTCGGTGTGGTCAGGGAGCCGGGAGGCCCAGTACTTC. It is translated as CAISESVWSGSREAQYF.